A selection of T cell receptor beta chains follows, all from one sample in a study of cytomegalovirus exposure and HLA in healthy donors. Assay used: immunoSEQ multiplex PCR; TCRdb lists only in-frame clones, some missing. Its table lists 150,000 to 200,000 clones. The sequenced sample was PBMCs. All receptors come from a man aged 30 to 39 in good health and CMV-seronegative. The CDR3 runs from the conserved cysteine through the conserved F or W. D genes are given only for firm matches.

>TRBJ1-2|TRBD1|TRBV28
CASSPLTGRYGYTF
TGTGCCAGCAGTCCCCTGACAGGGCGCTATGGCTACACCTTC
>TRBJ1-4|.|TRBV5-3
CARSAFQISNEKLFF
TGTGCCAGAAGCGCTTTTCAGATCAGTAATGAAAAACTGTTTTTT
>TRBJ2-5|.|TRBV7-3
CASSLGLGDGETQYF
TGTGCCAGCAGCTTAGGGCTCGGTGATGGAGAGACCCAGTACTTC
>TRBJ1-2|.|TRBV19
CASSAGESDYGYTF
TGTGCCAGTTCGGCAGGGGAAAGCGACTATGGCTACACCTTC
>TRBJ1-5|TRBD1|TRBV27
CASSSLGTGGVNQPQHF
TGTGCCAGCAGTTCCCTCGGGACAGGTGGAGTCAATCAGCCCCAGCATTTT
>TRBJ1-1|.|TRBV19
CASSIGRHLNTEAFF
TGTGCCAGTAGTATAGGGCGACACTTGAACACTGAAGCTTTCTTT
>TRBJ1-4|.|TRBV11-2
CASSFGAPHEKLFF
TGTGCCAGCAGCTTCGGAGCCCCCCATGAAAAACTGTTTTTT
>TRBJ1-5|TRBD1|TRBV30
CAWTARTGSNQPQHF
TGTGCCTGGACCGCACGGACAGGCAGCAATCAGCCCCAGCATTTT
>TRBJ2-7|TRBD1|TRBV5-1
CASSLGTGLVEQYF
TGCGCCAGCAGCTTGGGGACAGGGTTGGTCGAGCAGTACTTC
>TRBJ1-1|TRBD1|TRBV6-1
CASSDGTGGNTEAFF
TGTGCCAGCAGTGACGGGACAGGGGGTAACACTGAAGCTTTCTTT
>TRBJ2-2|.|TRBV5-1
CASSLGQGTGELFF
TGCGCCAGCAGCTTGGGGCAGGGCACCGGGGAGCTGTTTTTT
>TRBJ1-1|.|TRBV6-1
CASSERGGKAFF
TGTGCCAGCAGTGAAAGGGGCGGGAAGGCTTTCTTT
>TRBJ1-4|.|TRBV19
CATLGVQGNEKLFF
TGTGCCACTCTAGGAGTTCAGGGGAATGAAAAACTGTTTTTT
>TRBJ2-5|TRBD2|TRBV30
CAWSPTAGGAETQYF
TGTGCCTGGAGTCCCACAGCGGGAGGTGCGGAGACCCAGTACTTC
>TRBJ1-1|.|TRBV30
CAWVRGTEAFF
TGTGCCTGGGTCCGGGGCACTGAAGCTTTCTTT
>TRBJ1-5|.|TRBV18
CASSSDRNSNQPQHF
TGTGCCAGCTCATCCGACAGAAATAGCAATCAGCCCCAGCATTTT
>TRBJ2-7|.|TRBV28
CASSSSYEQYF
TGTGCCAGCAGCTCCTCCTACGAGCAGTACTTC
>TRBJ2-2|TRBD1|TRBV7-9
CASTRQGAAGELFF
TGTGCCAGCACCAGACAGGGGGCGGCCGGGGAGCTGTTTTTT
>TRBJ1-2|.|TRBV6-1
CASSEIKTGTNYGYTF
TGTGCCAGCAGTGAGATAAAAACCGGGACTAACTATGGCTACACCTTC
>TRBJ1-3|.|TRBV5-1
CASSLSILSGNTIYF
TGCGCCAGCAGCTTGTCTATACTCTCTGGAAACACCATATATTTT
>TRBJ1-1|TRBD1|TRBV2
CASSPGQGVEAFF
TGTGCCAGCAGCCCGGGACAGGGGGTCGAAGCTTTCTTT
>TRBJ2-7|TRBD1|TRBV6-6
CATRTGATRYEQYF
TGTGCCACCCGGACAGGGGCGACCCGCTACGAGCAGTACTTC
>TRBJ2-6|TRBD1|TRBV5-5
CASSLAGQGYSGANVLTF
TGTGCCAGCAGCTTGGCTGGACAGGGGTATTCTGGGGCCAACGTCCTGACTTTC
>TRBJ1-3|TRBD1|TRBV9
CASSASRTGTGNTIYF
TGTGCCAGCAGCGCCTCCCGGACAGGGACTGGAAACACCATATATTTT
>TRBJ2-1|.|TRBV2
CASSGRHEQFF
TGTGCCAGCAGTGGTCGTCATGAGCAGTTCTTC
>TRBJ2-1|TRBD2|TRBV25-1
CASSEFGASGSPYNEQFF
TGTGCCAGCAGTGAATTCGGGGCTAGCGGGAGTCCCTACAATGAGCAGTTCTTC
>TRBJ1-5|.|TRBV19
CASRQYSYSNQPQHF
TGTGCCAGTAGACAGTATTCCTATAGCAATCAGCCCCAGCATTTT
>TRBJ1-2|.|TRBV7-3
CASSPGLEANYGYTF
TGTGCCAGCAGCCCCGGACTCGAGGCTAACTATGGCTACACCTTC
>TRBJ2-2|TRBD2|TRBV7-8
CASSLRQLAGNTGELFF
TGTGCCAGCAGCCTCCGCCAGCTAGCGGGTAACACCGGGGAGCTGTTTTTT
>TRBJ1-2|TRBD1|TRBV19
CASSISPGQGFGYGYTF
TGTGCCAGTAGTATTTCCCCGGGACAGGGTTTCGGCTATGGCTACACCTTC
>TRBJ2-7|.|TRBV4-3
CASSQERQGEVYEQYF
TGCGCCAGCAGCCAAGAACGGCAGGGGGAGGTCTACGAGCAGTACTTC
>TRBJ2-7|TRBD1|TRBV2
CASSWGQDSYEQYF
TGTGCCAGCAGTTGGGGACAGGACTCCTACGAGCAGTACTTC
>TRBJ1-1|.|TRBV4-1
CASSLGLIRMNTEAFF
TGCGCCAGCAGCCTGGGGCTTATCCGTATGAACACTGAAGCTTTCTTT
>TRBJ1-4|.|TRBV4-2
CASSQDGLGGEKLFF
TGTGCCAGCAGCCAAGATGGGCTCGGGGGTGAAAAACTGTTTTTT
>TRBJ2-1|TRBD2|TRBV27
CASSSLTSGYSYNEQFF
TGTGCCAGCAGTTCTCTGACTAGCGGGTACTCCTACAATGAGCAGTTCTTC
>TRBJ2-7|TRBD2|TRBV4-2
CASSLELPSGYYEQYF
TGTGCCAGCAGCCTGGAACTCCCTAGCGGTTACTACGAGCAGTACTTC
>TRBJ2-1|TRBD2|TRBV9
CASSGSGISYNEQFF
TGTGCCAGCAGTGGTAGCGGGATTTCCTACAATGAGCAGTTCTTC
>TRBJ2-7|.|TRBV2
CASSVRGAGHEQYF
TGTGCCAGCAGTGTCAGGGGGGCCGGCCACGAGCAGTACTTC
>TRBJ2-1|TRBD2|TRBV5-4
CASSSPAGLAGVQQDEQFF
TGTGCCAGCAGCTCTCCGGCGGGACTAGCGGGAGTCCAGCAGGATGAGCAGTTCTTC
>TRBJ2-1|TRBD1|TRBV7-3
CASSALTGGNEQFF
TGTGCCAGCAGCGCCCTGACAGGGGGCAATGAGCAGTTCTTC
>TRBJ1-1|TRBD1|TRBV7-9
CASSSGGQEAFF
TGTGCCAGCAGCAGTGGGGGACAGGAAGCTTTCTTT
>TRBJ2-3|.|TRBV27
CASSFPGTSNTQYF
TGTGCCAGCAGTTTCCCCGGGACTTCGAATACGCAGTATTTT
>TRBJ2-7|.|TRBV7-9
CASTNREQQYF
TGTGCCAGCACGAACCGGGAGCAGCAGTACTTC
>TRBJ1-5|TRBD1|TRBV12-5
CASGRTGGGNQPQHF
TGTGCTAGTGGACGGACAGGCGGCGGCAATCAGCCCCAGCATTTT
>TRBJ1-1|.|TRBV11-3
CASSLGWGGALNTEAFF
TGTGCCAGCAGCTTAGGATGGGGGGGGGCCTTGAACACTGAAGCTTTCTTT
>TRBJ2-4|TRBD1|TRBV4-2
CASSPRQGVDLAKNIQYF
TGTGCCAGCAGCCCTCGGCAGGGGGTTGATCTAGCCAAAAACATTCAGTACTTC
>TRBJ2-6|TRBD1|TRBV2
CASRGGTGASGANVLTF
TGTGCCAGCAGGGGGGGGACAGGGGCCTCTGGGGCCAACGTCCTGACTTTC
>TRBJ1-1|TRBD1|TRBV5-1
CASSLGDRENTEAFF
TGCGCCAGCAGCTTGGGGGACAGGGAGAACACTGAAGCTTTCTTT
>TRBJ1-1|.|TRBV6-5
CASSITGYVNTEAFF
TGTGCCAGCAGCATAACAGGGTATGTGAACACTGAAGCTTTCTTT